This T cell receptor (beta chain) was recorded in a study of human T cells and chemical hapten exposure. Turning to the study itself: Patients, largely female, had alopecia areata, totalis or universalis.

As for this clonotype: As yet, its antigen is unknown.

The study, taken as a whole, reports: Expanded TCRs showed more large CDR3 clusters than pre-sensitization or healthy control sets.

Regarding time point: patch test 3, about 24 weeks after DPC sensitization. Specified treatment: therapeutic diphenylcyclopropenone sensitization with weekly scalp DPC. MiXCR was run by TCRdb on the RACE reads, yielding one entry per CDR3 protein. Here the sample spans more than 150,000 distinct CDR3 sequences, roughly a quarter being singletons. CDR1 is SGHAT and CDR2 is FQDESV in the germline V gene (reference sequence). The CDR3 sequence is 17 residues long. V lost 1 base to trimming and J lost 0 bases, with 12 bases between them. This receptor was identified in a woman in her 40s with alopecia areata. Some clones in this sample may be carry-over from other donors' samples. The sequencing used whole blood, collected in connection with sensitization to the hapten diphenylcyclopropenone (DPC). The genes are TRBV11-1 and TRBJ2-2, with a weak D call TRBD1 (7 bases). DNA of the CDR3: TGTGCCAGCAGCTTAGGGGGCGGGACAGCGAACACCGGGGAGCTGTTTTTT. Translating it yields CASSLGGGTANTGELFF.